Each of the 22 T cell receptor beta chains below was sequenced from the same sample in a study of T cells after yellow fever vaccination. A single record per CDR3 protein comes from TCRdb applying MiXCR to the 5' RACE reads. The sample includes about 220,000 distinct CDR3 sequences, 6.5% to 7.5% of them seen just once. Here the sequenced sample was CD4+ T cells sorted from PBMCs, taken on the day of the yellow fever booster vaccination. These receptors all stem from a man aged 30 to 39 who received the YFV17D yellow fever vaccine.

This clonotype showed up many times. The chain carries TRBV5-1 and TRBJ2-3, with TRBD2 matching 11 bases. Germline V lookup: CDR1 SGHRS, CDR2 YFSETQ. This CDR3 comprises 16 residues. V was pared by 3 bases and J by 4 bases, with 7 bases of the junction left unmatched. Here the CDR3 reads CASSSTSGRGADTQYF. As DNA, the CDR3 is TGCGCCAGCAGCTCCACTAGCGGGAGAGGGGCAGATACGCAGTATTTT.

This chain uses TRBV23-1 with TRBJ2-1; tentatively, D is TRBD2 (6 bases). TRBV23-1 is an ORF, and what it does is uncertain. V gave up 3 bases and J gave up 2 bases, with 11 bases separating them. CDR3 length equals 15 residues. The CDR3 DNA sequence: TGCGCCAGCAGTCAGCCGGGAGCCACCTACAATGAGCAGTTCTTC. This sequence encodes CASSQPGATYNEQFF.

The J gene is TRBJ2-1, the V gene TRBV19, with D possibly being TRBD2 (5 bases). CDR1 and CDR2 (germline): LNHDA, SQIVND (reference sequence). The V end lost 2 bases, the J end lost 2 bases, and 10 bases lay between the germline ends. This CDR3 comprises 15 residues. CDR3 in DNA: TGTGCCAGTAGTATATCGAGCGGAACCTACAATGAGCAGTTCTTC. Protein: CASSISSGTYNEQFF.

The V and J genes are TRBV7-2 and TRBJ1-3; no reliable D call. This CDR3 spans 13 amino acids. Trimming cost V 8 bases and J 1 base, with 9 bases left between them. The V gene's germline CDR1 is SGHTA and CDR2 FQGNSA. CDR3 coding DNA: TGTGCCAGCTCGGAGGTGTCTGGAAACACCATATATTTT. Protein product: CASSEVSGNTIYF.

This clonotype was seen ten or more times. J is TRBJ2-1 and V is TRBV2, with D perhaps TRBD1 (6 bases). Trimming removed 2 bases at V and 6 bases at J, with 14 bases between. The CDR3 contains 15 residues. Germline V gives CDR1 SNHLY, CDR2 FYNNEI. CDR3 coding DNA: TGTGCCAGCAGTGAAATACAGGGTCAGTTCAATGAGCAGTTCTTC. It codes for CASSEIQGQFNEQFF.

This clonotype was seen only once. The CDR3 sequence: CASSVTGTDTQYF. The CDR3, as DNA: TGTGCCAGCAGCGTAACAGGAACAGATACGCAGTATTTT. V usage is TRBV11-2 and J usage is TRBJ2-3; tentative D call: TRBD1 (5 bases). This CDR3 region has 13 residues. Deletions cut 5 bases from V and 3 bases from J, with 9 bases between. Germline assignment: CDR1 SGHAT and CDR2 FQNNGV.

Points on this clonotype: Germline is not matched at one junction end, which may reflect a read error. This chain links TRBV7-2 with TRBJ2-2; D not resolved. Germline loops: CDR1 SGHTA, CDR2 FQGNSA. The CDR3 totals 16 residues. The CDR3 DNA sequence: TGTGGCAGCAGCTTATTGGGCATTTCGAACACCGGGGAGCTGTTTTTT. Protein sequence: CGSSLLGISNTGELFF.

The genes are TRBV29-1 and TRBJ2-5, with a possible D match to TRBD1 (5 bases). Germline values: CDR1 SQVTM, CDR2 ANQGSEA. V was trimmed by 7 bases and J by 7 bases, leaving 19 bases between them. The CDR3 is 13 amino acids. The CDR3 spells CSATPDIPGTQYF. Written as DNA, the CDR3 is TGCAGCGCGACTCCGGACATTCCGGGGACCCAGTACTTC.

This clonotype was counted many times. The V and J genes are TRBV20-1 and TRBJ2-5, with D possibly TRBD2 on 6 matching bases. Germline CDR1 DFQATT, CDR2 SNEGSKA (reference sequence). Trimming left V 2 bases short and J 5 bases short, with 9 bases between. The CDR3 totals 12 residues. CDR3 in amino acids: CSARFGGETQYF. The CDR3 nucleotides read TGCAGTGCTAGATTCGGAGGGGAGACCCAGTACTTC.

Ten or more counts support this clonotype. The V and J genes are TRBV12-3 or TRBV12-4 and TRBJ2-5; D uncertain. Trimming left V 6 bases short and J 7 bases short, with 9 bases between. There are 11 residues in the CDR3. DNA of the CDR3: TGTGCCAGCAGGTTAACTGGGACCCAGTACTTC. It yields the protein CASRLTGTQYF.

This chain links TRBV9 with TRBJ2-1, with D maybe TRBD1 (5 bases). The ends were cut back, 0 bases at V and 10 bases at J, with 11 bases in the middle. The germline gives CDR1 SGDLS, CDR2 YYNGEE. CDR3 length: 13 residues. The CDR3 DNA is TGTGCCAGCAGCGTAGGGGGCGGATCGGAGCAGTTCTTC. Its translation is CASSVGGGSEQFF.

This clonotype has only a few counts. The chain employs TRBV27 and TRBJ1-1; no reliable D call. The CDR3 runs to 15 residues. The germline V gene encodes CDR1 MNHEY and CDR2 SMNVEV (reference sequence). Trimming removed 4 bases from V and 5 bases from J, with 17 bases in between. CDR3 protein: CASSSPRTPHTEAFF. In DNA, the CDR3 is TGTGCCAGCAGTTCACCCAGGACGCCACATACTGAAGCTTTCTTT.

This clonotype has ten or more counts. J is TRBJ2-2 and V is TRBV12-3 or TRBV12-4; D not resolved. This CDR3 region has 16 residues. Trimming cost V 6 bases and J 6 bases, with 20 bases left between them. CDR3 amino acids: CASSPGLAFSPGELFF. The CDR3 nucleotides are TGTGCCAGCAGCCCTGGCCTCGCTTTCTCGCCCGGGGAGCTGTTTTTT.

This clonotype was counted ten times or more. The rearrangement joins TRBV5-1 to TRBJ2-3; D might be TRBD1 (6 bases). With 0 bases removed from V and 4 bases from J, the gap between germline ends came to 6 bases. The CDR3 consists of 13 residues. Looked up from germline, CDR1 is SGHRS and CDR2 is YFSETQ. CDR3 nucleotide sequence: TGCGCCAGCAGCTTGGACAGGGCAGATACGCAGTATTTT. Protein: CASSLDRADTQYF. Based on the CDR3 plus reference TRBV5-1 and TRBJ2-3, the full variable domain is KAGVTQTPRYLIKTRGQQVTLSCSPISGHRSVSWYQQTPGQGLQFLFEYFSETQRNKGNFPGRFSGRQFSNSRSEMNVSTLELGDSALYLCASSLDRADTQYFGPGTRLTVL.

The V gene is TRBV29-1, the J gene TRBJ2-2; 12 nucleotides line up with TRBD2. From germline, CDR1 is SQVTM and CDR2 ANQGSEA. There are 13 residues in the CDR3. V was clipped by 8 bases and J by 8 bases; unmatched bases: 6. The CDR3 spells CSLRLAGAGELFF. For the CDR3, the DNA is TGCAGCCTAAGACTAGCGGGAGCGGGGGAGCTGTTTTTT.

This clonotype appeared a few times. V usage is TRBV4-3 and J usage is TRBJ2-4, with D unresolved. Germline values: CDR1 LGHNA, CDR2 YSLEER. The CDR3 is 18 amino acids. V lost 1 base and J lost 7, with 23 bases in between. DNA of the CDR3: TGCGCCAGCAGCCAAGCGGGTTCCGGTCGGAGCGTCCAGAACATTCAGTACTTC. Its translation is CASSQAGSGRSVQNIQYF.

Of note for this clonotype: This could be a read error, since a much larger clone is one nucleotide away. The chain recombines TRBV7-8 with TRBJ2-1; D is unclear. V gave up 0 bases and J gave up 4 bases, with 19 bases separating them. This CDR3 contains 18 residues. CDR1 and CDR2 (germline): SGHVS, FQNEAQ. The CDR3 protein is CASSLAGLNLEIYNEQFF. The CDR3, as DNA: TGTGCCAGCAGCTTAGCGGGTTTGAATTTAGAGATTTACAATGAGCAGTTCTTC.

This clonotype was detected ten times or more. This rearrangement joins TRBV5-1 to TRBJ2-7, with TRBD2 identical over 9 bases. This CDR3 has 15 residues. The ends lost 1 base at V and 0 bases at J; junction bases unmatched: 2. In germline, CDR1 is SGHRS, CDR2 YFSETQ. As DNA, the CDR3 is TGCGCCAGCAGCTTGCCGACTAGCGGCTCCTACGAGCAGTACTTC. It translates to CASSLPTSGSYEQYF.

CDR3 bases: TGTGCCACCAGCGGGGACAGGGGGATTACCAATGAGCAGTTCTTC. This sequence encodes CATSGDRGITNEQFF. The rearrangement uses TRBV15 and TRBJ2-1; 11 nucleotides match TRBD1. The trim removed 5 bases at V and 6 bases at J, leaving 6 bases unmatched. The length of the CDR3 is 15 residues. CDR1 and CDR2 (germline): LNHNV, YYDKDF (reference sequence).

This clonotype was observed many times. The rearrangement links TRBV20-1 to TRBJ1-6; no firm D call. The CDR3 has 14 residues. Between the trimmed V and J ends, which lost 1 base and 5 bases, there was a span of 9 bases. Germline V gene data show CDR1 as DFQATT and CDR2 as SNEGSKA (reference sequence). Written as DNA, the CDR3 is TGCAGTGCTAGAGTAGGACTGAATAATTCACCCCTCCACTTT. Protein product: CSARVGLNNSPLHF.

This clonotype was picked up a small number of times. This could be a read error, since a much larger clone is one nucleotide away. This CDR3 reads CASSRNSGSSYNEQFF. The CDR3 coding sequence is TGTGCCAGCAGCAGAAATAGCGGGAGCTCCTACAATGAGCAGTTCTTC. The chain joins TRBV5-4 to TRBJ2-1; 9 bases map to TRBD2. From germline, CDR1 is SGHNT and CDR2 YYREEE (reference sequence). The V segment lost 4 bases and the J segment 0 bases; nucleotides outside the gene matches: 5. This CDR3 is built from 16 residues.

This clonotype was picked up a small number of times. The CDR3 DNA follows: TGTGCCAGCAGCCCCGAGTTGGCAGCCCAAAATCAGCCCCAGCATTTT. This translates into CASSPELAAQNQPQHF. This chain links TRBV7-6 with TRBJ1-5; D is undetermined. Trimming removed 5 bases at V and 4 bases at J, with 18 bases between. Germline CDR1 is SGHVS and CDR2 is FNYEAQ. The CDR3 contains 16 residues.